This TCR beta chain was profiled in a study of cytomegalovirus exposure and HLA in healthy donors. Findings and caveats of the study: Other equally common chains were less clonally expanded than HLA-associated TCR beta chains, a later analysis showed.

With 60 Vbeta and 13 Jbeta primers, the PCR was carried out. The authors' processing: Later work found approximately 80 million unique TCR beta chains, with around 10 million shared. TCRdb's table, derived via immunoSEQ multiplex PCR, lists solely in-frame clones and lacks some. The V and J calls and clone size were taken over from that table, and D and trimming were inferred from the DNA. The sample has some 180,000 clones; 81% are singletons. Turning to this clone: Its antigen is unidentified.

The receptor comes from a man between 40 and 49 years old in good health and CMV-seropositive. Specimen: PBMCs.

The CDR3 region is CASSPGLANYNEQFF. CDR3 sequence (DNA): TGTGCCAGTAGCCCTGGACTAGCGAACTACAATGAGCAGTTCTTC. The V gene is TRBV19, the J gene TRBJ2-1; TRBD2 matches 9 bases. The CDR3 has 15 amino acids. Germline loops: CDR1 LNHDA, CDR2 SQIVND (reference sequence). Germline trimming cut 6 bases from V and 3 bases from J; bases unmatched to any gene: 6.